The source of this TCR beta chain is a study of identical twins. Healthy Caucasians provided all donations. CDR1 MNHEY and CDR2 SMNVEV come from the germline V gene (reference sequence). This CDR3 is built from 16 residues. The V segment lost 6 bases and the J segment 2 bases; nucleotides outside the gene matches: 7. TCRdb reprocessed the 5' RACE reads via MiXCR and lists one record per CDR3 protein. The sample lists over 250,000 distinct CDR3 sequences, nearly 9.5% seen once, with roughly 7% in the top ten. There are a few counts of this clonotype. Another study also made use of these data, one on yellow fever vaccine responses in identical twins.

The chain carries TRBV27 and TRBJ2-1; 10 nucleotides line up with TRBD2. This clonotype originated in a woman aged 18-29 years in good health. The material sequenced was CD8+ T cells sorted from blood. CDR3 in DNA: TGTGCCAGCAGCTCTCTAGCGGGGGAAGCCTACAATGAGCAGTTCTTC. It specifies CASSSLAGEAYNEQFF.